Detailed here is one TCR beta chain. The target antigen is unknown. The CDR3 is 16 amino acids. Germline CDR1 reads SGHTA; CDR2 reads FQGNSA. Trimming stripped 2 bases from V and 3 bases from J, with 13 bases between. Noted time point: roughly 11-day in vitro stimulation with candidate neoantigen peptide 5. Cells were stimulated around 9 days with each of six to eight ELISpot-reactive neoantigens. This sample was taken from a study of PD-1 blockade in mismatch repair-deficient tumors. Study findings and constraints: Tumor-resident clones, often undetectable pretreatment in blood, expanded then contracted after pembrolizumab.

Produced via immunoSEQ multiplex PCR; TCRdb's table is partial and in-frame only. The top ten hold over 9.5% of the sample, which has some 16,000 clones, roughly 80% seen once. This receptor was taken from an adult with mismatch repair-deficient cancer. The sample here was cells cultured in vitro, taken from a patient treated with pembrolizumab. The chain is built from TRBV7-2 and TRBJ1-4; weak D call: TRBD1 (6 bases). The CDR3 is CASSLRGGVANEKLFF. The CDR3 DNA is TGTGCCAGCAGCTTACGTGGGGGCGTAGCTAATGAAAAACTGTTTTTT.